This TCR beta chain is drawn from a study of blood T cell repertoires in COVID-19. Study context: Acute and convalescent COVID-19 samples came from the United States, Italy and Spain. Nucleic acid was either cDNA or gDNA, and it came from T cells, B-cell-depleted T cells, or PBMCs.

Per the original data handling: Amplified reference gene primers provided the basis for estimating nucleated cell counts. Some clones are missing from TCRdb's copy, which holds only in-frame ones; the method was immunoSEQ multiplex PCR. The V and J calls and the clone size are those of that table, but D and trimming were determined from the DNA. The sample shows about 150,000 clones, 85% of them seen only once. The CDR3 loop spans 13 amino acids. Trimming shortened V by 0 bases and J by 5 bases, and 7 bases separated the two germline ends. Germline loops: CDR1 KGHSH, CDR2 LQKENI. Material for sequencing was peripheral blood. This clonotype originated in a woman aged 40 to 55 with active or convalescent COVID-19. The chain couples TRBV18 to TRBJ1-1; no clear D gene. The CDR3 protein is CASSPPTRTEAFF. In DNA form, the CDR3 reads TGTGCCAGCTCACCACCTACGAGAACTGAAGCTTTCTTT.